This T cell receptor (beta chain) was sequenced in a study of shared clonotypes between healthy human individuals. Method: immunoSEQ multiplex PCR; TCRdb's copy keeps in-frame clones and lacks some. The sample lists about 1,900,000 clones; roughly 94% were seen once. Terminally differentiated effector memory CD45RA+ cells were left out of the naive CD8 fraction, which was CD45RO-negative and positively selected for CCR7. The junction had 9 bases not matched to a gene; V was cut back by 3 bases and J by 4 bases. The CDR3 has 15 amino acids. In germline, CDR1 is LNHDA, CDR2 SQIVND (reference sequence).

The sequence derives from a man aged 18 to 29 in good health. The chain carries TRBV19 and TRBJ2-7, with 7 bases identical to TRBD2. The sample comprised naive CD8+ T cells sorted from blood. CDR3 nucleotides: TGTGCCAGTAGTATGGGGCAGGGCGGGGGATACGAGCAGTACTTC. This sequence encodes CASSMGQGGGYEQYF.